Listed here are 10 T cell receptor beta chains from one sample, sequenced in a study of cytomegalovirus exposure and HLA in healthy donors. PCR primers comprised 60 Vbeta and 13 Jbeta primers. Method: immunoSEQ multiplex PCR; TCRdb's copy keeps in-frame clones and lacks some. The data contain about 190,000 clones, 70% to 80% of them singletons. Source material: PBMCs. The receptor set was obtained from a woman aged 25-40 years in good health and CMV-seropositive.

This clone was observed once. This sample includes further DNA sequences coding for the same CDR3. The V call is TRBV7-2, the J call TRBJ2-7, with TRBD2 as a possible D gene (7 bases). The germline CDR1 and CDR2 sequences are SGHTA and FQGNSA. The V and J ends lost 1 base and 7 bases respectively, with 14 bases between them. This CDR3 is built from 14 residues. The CDR3 coding sequence is TGTGCCAGCAGCTTAGTGGCAGGGGAGGGTGAGCAGTACTTC. Residues: CASSLVAGEGEQYF. Full variable domain (outside the CDR3, taken from reference TRBV7-2 and TRBJ2-7): GAGVSQSPSNKVTEKGKDVELRCDPISGHTALYWYRQSLGQGLEFLIYFQGNSAPDKSGLPSDRFSAERTGGSVSTLTIQRTQQEDSAVYLCASSLVAGEGEQYFGPGTRLTVT.

This rearrangement joins TRBV6-5 to TRBJ1-2; possible D gene TRBD1, 6 bases. The CDR3 has 13 residues. Trimming pared 6 bases from V and 4 bases from J, leaving 12 bases between. Germline V CDR1 and CDR2: MNHEY, SVGAGI. The chain's CDR3 is CASSLGAGYGYTF. For the CDR3, the DNA is TGTGCCAGCAGCCTGGGGGCAGGCTATGGCTACACCTTC.

This chain joins TRBV30 and TRBJ1-1; 10 bases line up with TRBD1. CDR1 is GTSNPN, CDR2 SVGIG, per germline (reference sequence). Trimming removed 5 bases from V and 4 bases from J; junction bases left unmatched: 1. This CDR3 is built from 12 residues. CDR3 amino acids: CAWGTGVTEAFF. CDR3 bases: TGTGCCTGGGGGACAGGGGTCACTGAAGCTTTCTTT.

The J gene is TRBJ2-7, the V gene TRBV9; D might be TRBD2 (7 bases). V was trimmed by 0 bases and J by 0 bases, leaving 13 bases between them. Germline lookup yields CDR1 SGDLS and CDR2 YYNGEE. The CDR3 extends over 16 amino acids. In DNA, the CDR3 is TGTGCCAGCAGCGTAGTCGGGCGGGGGCTCTCCTACGAGCAGTACTTC. Translation: CASSVVGRGLSYEQYF.

This clone was found once. The chain uses TRBV9 and TRBJ2-5; 8 positions match TRBD2. Germline CDR1 reads SGDLS; CDR2 reads YYNGEE. J lost 7 bases, V lost 0 bases, and 8 bases had no gene match. The CDR3 extends over 15 amino acids. The CDR3 here is CASSVGGLARTTQYF. In nucleotides, the CDR3 is TGTGCCAGCAGCGTAGGCGGACTAGCCCGAACGACCCAGTACTTC.

This chain uses TRBV10-3 with TRBJ2-3, with a tentative D call TRBD2 (6 bases). Trimming shortened V by 5 bases and J by 3 bases, and 9 bases separated the two germline ends. The CDR3 contains 13 residues. Per the germline V gene, CDR1 is ENHRY and CDR2 is SYGVKD. CDR3 nucleotide sequence: TGTGCCATCAGTCGCGGGGCAACAGATACGCAGTATTTT. Protein: CAISRGATDTQYF.

A few counts support this clone. The J gene is TRBJ2-6, the V gene TRBV5-4; 9 nucleotides agree with TRBD1. Looked up from germline, CDR1 is SGHNT and CDR2 is YYREEE (reference sequence). V shed 3 bases, J shed 0 bases, and the junction held 7 bases outside the gene matches. This CDR3 has 18 residues. CDR3 in amino acids: CASSSRDRVTSGANVLTF. The CDR3 DNA is TGTGCCAGCAGCTCCCGGGACAGGGTCACCTCTGGGGCCAACGTCCTGACTTTC.

The chain is built from TRBV7-2 and TRBJ2-5, with 8 nucleotides matching TRBD2. The CDR3 runs 14 residues. After removal of 8 bases from V and 5 bases from J, the junction contained 10 bases not matched to a gene. Germline V CDR1 and CDR2: SGHTA, FQGNSA. CDR3 in DNA: TGTGCCAGCCGAGCAGAGCGGGGGTTGGAGACCCAGTACTTC. Residues: CASRAERGLETQYF.

The V call is TRBV5-4, the J call TRBJ2-5; a weak D match, TRBD2 (5 bases). The J call may be mistaken, given a closer DNA end match to TRBJ2-7. The CDR3 totals 16 residues. CDR1 SGHNT and CDR2 YYREEE come from the germline V gene (reference sequence). The CDR3 DNA reads TGTGCCAGCGGAGGCCTCCGGACGGGCACTCCCTACGAGCAGTACTTC. It specifies CASGGLRTGTPYEQYF.

The rearrangement uses TRBV9 and TRBJ2-7; 7 nucleotides match TRBD2. The CDR3 has 15 amino acids. J gave up 3 bases and V 5 bases, and 11 bases lay outside the gene matches. Germline V gene data show CDR1 as SGDLS and CDR2 as YYNGEE. This chain's CDR3 is CASRYRGGRSYEQYF. Written as DNA, the CDR3 is TGTGCCAGCAGGTACCGCGGGGGTCGGAGCTACGAGCAGTACTTC.